This T cell receptor beta chain derives from a study of T cells in Graves' hyperthyroidism and ophthalmopathy. Ophthalmopathy cases met thresholds of Clinical Activity Score at least 3, NOSPECS grade at least 4 and duration under 3 months. Clinical symptoms, serum thyroxine, TRAb, thyroid ultrasound and orbital computed tomography informed diagnoses. Study conclusions and caveats: The model made its ophthalmopathy prediction, and onset followed a median approximately six months later.

What was amplified from RNA transcripts were TCR beta CDR3 regions. First-round RT-PCR with HTBI primers amplified the TCR CDR3 region. TCRdb recomputed calls from the multiplex PCR reads with MiXCR, one row per CDR3 protein. The sample yields more than 350,000 distinct CDR3 sequences, nearly 15% seen once. In its sample, this clonotype was seen many times. Its matching antigen is unknown. This TCR came from a woman aged 60-75 years with Graves' ophthalmopathy. The specimen was blood.

The CDR3 region has the DNA TGTGCCAGCTCACCTCCGTCCCAATACAATGAGCAGTTCTTC. Its translation: CASSPPSQYNEQFF. V gene TRBV18 combines with J gene TRBJ2-1, with D unresolved. The CDR3 spans 14 residues. The V gene's germline CDR1 is KGHSH and CDR2 LQKENI. The V and J ends lost 3 bases and 4 bases respectively, with 10 bases between them.